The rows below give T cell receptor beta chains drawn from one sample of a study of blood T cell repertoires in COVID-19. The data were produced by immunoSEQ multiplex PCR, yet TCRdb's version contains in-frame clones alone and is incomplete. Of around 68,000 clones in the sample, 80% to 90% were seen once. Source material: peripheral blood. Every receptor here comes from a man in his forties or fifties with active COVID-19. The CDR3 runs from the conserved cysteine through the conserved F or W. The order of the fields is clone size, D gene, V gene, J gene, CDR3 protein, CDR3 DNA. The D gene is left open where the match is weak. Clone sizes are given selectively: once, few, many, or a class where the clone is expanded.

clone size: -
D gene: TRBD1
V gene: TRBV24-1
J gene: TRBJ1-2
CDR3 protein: CATSARQGSYGYTF
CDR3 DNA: TGTGCCACCAGTGCCAGACAGGGGTCGTATGGCTACACCTTC

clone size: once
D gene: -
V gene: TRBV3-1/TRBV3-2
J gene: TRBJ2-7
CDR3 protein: CASSQALAPEQYF
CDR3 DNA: TGTGCCAGCAGCCAAGCCCTAGCGCCTGAGCAGTACTTC

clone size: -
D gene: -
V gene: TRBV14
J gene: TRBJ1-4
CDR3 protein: CASSQGTGRHEKLFF
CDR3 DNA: TGTGCCAGCAGCCAAGGCACAGGGCGGCATGAAAAACTGTTTTTT

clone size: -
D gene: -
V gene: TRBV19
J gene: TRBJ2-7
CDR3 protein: CATRRTVSYEQYF
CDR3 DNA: TGTGCCACTCGAAGGACAGTTTCCTACGAGCAGTACTTC

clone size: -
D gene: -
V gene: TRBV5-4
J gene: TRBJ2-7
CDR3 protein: CASSLDMTASYEQYF
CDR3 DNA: TGTGCCAGCAGCTTGGATATGACAGCCTCCTACGAGCAGTACTTC

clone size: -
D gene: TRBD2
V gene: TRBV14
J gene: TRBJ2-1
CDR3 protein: CASSLGGVSYNEQFF
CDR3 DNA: TGTGCCAGCAGCCTTGGGGGGGTGAGCTACAATGAGCAGTTCTTC

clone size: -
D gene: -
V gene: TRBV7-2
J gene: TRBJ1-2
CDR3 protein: CASSLGGDNYGYTF
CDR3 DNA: TGTGCCAGCAGCTTGGGAGGGGATAACTATGGCTACACCTTC

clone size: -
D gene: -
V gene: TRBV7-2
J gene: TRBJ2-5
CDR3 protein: CASSLEVQRETQYF
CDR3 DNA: TGTGCCAGCAGCTTAGAGGTCCAGAGGGAGACCCAGTACTTC

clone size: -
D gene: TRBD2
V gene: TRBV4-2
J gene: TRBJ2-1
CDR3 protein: CASSQVPSGGLYSYNEQFF
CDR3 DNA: TGTGCCAGCAGCCAAGTACCTAGCGGGGGTCTATACTCCTACAATGAGCAGTTCTTC

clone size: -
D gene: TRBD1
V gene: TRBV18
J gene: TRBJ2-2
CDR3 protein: CASSITRGTTTGELFF
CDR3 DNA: TGTGCCAGCTCAATTACCAGGGGGACAACCACCGGGGAGCTGTTTTTT

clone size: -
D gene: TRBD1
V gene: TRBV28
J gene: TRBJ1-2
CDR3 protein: CASSFGGQGAGGGYTF
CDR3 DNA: TGTGCCAGCAGTTTTGGTGGACAGGGGGCAGGAGGTGGCTACACCTTC

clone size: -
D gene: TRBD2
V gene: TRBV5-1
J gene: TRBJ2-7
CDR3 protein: CASTREGTYEQYF
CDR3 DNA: TGCGCCAGCACCCGGGAGGGGACCTACGAGCAGTACTTC

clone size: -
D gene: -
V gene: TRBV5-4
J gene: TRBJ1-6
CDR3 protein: CASRPQGSSYNSPLHF
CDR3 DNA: TGTGCCAGCAGGCCACAGGGCTCCTCCTATAATTCACCCCTCCACTTT

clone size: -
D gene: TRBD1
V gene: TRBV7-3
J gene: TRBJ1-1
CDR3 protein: CASSSSGTGSRNTEAFF
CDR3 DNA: TGTGCCAGCAGCTCCTCCGGGACAGGGTCGAGGAACACTGAAGCTTTCTTT

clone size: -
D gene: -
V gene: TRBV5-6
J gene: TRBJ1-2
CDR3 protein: CASSLAQAPYGYTF
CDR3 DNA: TGTGCCAGCAGCTTGGCACAGGCCCCGTATGGCTACACCTTC

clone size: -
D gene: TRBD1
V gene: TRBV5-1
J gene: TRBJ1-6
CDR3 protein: CASSSDGQGGNSPLHF
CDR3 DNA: TGCGCCAGCAGCTCCGATGGACAGGGAGGGAATTCACCCCTCCACTTT

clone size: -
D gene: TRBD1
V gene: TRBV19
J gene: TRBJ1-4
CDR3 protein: CASSNRQGGNEKLFF
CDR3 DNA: TGTGCCAGTAGTAATCGACAGGGTGGTAATGAAAAACTGTTTTTT

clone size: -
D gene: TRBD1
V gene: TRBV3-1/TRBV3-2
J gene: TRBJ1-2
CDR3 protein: CASSQSSRDRGNYGYTF
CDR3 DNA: TGTGCCAGCAGCCAGAGCAGCCGGGACAGGGGAAACTATGGCTACACCTTC

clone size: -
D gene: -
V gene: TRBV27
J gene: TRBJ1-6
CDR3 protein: CASSPAGAPLHF
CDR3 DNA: TGTGCCAGCTCCCCGGCAGGGGCGCCCCTCCACTTT

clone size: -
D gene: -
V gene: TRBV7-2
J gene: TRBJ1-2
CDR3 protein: CASSPDTYYGYTF
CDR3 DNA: TGTGCCAGCAGCCCGGACACTTACTATGGCTACACCTTC

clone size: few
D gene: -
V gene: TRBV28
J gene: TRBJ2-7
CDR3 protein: CASSPHTRSPREYF
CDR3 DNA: TGTGCCAGCAGTCCCCATACTAGAAGCCCGAGGGAGTACTTC

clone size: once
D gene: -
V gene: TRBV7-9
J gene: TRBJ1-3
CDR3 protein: CASSLKGGVAGNTIYF
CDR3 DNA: TGTGCCAGCAGCTTAAAAGGAGGGGTCGCCGGAAACACCATATATTTT

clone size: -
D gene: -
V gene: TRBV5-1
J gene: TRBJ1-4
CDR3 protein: CASSLGPGDTNEKLFF
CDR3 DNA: TGCGCCAGCAGCTTGGGCCCGGGGGACACTAATGAAAAACTGTTTTTT

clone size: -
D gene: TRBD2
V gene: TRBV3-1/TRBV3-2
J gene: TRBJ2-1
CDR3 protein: CASSQEGGRAPQRHNEQFF
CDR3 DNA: TGTGCCAGCAGCCAAGAAGGCGGGAGGGCCCCCCAACGACACAATGAGCAGTTCTTC

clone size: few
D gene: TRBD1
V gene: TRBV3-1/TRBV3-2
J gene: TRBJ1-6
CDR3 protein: CASSPRDRGRSPLHF
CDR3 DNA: TGTGCCAGCAGCCCCAGGGACAGGGGACGCTCACCCCTCCACTTT

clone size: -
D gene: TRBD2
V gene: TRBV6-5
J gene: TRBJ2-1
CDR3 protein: CASSYSWLAGADEQFF
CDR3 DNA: TGTGCCAGCAGTTACTCGTGGCTAGCGGGAGCGGATGAGCAGTTCTTC

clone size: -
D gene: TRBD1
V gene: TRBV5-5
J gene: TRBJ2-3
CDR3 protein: CASSAGQGAFTDTQYF
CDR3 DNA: TGTGCCAGCAGCGCGGGACAGGGGGCCTTTACAGATACGCAGTATTTT

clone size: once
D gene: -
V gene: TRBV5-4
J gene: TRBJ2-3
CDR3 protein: CASSLSGGPTDTQYF
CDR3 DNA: TGTGCCAGCAGCTTGTCAGGAGGGCCCACAGATACGCAGTATTTT

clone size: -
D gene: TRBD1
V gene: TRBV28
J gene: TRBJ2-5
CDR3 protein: CASNIQGAGTQYF
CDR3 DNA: TGTGCCAGCAACATACAGGGGGCGGGGACCCAGTACTTC

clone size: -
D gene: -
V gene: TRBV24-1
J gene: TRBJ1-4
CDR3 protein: CATSDANSNGEKLFF
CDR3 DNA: TGTGCCACCAGTGACGCGAACAGTAACGGTGAAAAACTGTTTTTT

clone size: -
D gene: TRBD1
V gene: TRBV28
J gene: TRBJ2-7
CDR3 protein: CASRITQGNSEQYF
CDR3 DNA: TGTGCCAGCAGGATTACACAGGGGAATAGCGAGCAGTACTTC

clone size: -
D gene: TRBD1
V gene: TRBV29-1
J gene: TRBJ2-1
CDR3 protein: CSGLPRDRDNNEQFF
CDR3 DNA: TGCAGCGGATTACCACGGGACAGGGACAACAATGAGCAGTTCTTC

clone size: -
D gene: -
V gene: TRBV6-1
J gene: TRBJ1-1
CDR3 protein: CASSEARRAEAFF
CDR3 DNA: TGTGCCAGCAGTGAAGCGCGCAGGGCTGAAGCTTTCTTT

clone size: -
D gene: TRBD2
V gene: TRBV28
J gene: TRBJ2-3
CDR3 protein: CASSFSTSGSLDTQYF
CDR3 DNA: TGTGCCAGCAGTTTTAGCACTAGCGGGTCTCTAGATACGCAGTATTTT

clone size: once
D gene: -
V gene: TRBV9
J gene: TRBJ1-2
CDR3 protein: CASSVDEASGYTF
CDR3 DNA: TGTGCCAGCAGCGTAGACGAGGCAAGTGGCTACACCTTC

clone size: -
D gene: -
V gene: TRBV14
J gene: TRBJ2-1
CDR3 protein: CASSQDRGNEQFF
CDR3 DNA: TGTGCCAGCAGCCAAGATCGGGGTAATGAGCAGTTCTTC

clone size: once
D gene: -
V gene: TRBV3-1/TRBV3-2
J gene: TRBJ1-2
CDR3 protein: CASSQAAREVGGYTF
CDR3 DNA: TGTGCCAGCAGCCAAGCGGCCAGGGAAGTCGGTGGCTACACCTTC

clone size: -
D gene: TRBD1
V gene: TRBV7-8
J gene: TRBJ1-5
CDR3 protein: CASSLRGDRGISNQPQHF
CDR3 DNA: TGTGCCAGCAGCCTGAGGGGTGACAGGGGGATTAGCAATCAGCCCCAGCATTTT

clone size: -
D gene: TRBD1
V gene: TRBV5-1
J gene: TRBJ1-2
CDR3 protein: CASSLEWTGDGYTF
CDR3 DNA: TGCGCCAGCAGCTTGGAATGGACAGGGGATGGCTACACCTTC

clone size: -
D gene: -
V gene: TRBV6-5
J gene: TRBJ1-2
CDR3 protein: CASSPTVYAGYTF
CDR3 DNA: TGTGCCAGCAGCCCGACAGTATACGCTGGCTACACCTTC

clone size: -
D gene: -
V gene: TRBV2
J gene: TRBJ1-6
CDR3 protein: CASRLQGRNSPLHF
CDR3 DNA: TGTGCCAGCAGGTTACAGGGTCGGAATTCACCCCTCCACTTT

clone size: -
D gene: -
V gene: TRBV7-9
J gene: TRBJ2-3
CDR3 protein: CASSPPTTVVTDTQYF
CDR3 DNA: TGTGCCAGCAGCCCCCCCACCACAGTGGTCACAGATACGCAGTATTTT

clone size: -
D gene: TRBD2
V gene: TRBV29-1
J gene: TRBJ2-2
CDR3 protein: CSVGEGGTAGTGELFF
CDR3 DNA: TGCAGCGTTGGCGAGGGAGGGACCGCGGGGACCGGGGAGCTGTTTTTT

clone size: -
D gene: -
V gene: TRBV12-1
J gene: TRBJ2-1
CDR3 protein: CASSFKGNEQFF
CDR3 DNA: TGTGCCAGCAGCTTTAAGGGGAATGAGCAGTTCTTC

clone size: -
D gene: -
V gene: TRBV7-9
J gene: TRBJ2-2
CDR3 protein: CASSFVLTGELFF
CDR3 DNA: TGTGCCAGCAGCTTTGTCCTAACCGGGGAGCTGTTTTTT